This passage covers 7 T cell receptor beta chains from one sample sequenced in a study of control samples from healthy donors and cancer patients. Only in-frame clones appear in the TCRdb table, and some are missing; sequencing was by immunoSEQ multiplex PCR. The table records around 100,000 clones, approximately 90% of them present only once. Sequencing used blood. These receptors all stem from a woman between 18 and 29 years old in good health.

The chain links TRBV6-5 to TRBJ1-2; tentative D call: TRBD1 (6 bases). Trimming stripped 7 bases from V and 4 bases from J, with 19 bases between. This CDR3 is built from 15 residues. In germline, CDR1 is MNHEY, CDR2 SVGAGI. The CDR3 DNA reads as TGTGCCAGCACTCCCTACGAGGGGGGAGTCTATGGCTACACCTTC. It is translated as CASTPYEGGVYGYTF.

CDR3 sequence (DNA): TGCACCAGCAGCCCGACCCGTGACAGGACCTACGAGCAGTACTTC. Protein product: CTSSPTRDRTYEQYF. V is TRBV1 and J is TRBJ2-7; the D segment call TRBD1 is taken from the table without a DNA check. TRBV1 is a pseudogene locus. CDR3 length equals 15 residues.

This rearrangement joins TRBV19 to TRBJ1-2; D uncertain. CDR3 length: 14 residues. Trimming took off 4 bases at V and 7 bases at J, with 16 bases between the two ends. CDR1 is LNHDA, CDR2 SQIVND, per germline (reference sequence). The CDR3 nucleotides read TGTGCCAGTAGTACGGGTAACGAGGTTGGTGGCTACACCTTC. As protein: CASSTGNEVGGYTF.

The V call is TRBV9, the J call TRBJ1-2; no firm D call. CDR1 and CDR2 from the germline V gene are SGDLS and YYNGEE. The CDR3 is 14 residues long. V was pared by 0 bases and J by 1 base, with 7 bases between. The CDR3 is CASSVALGNYGYTF. In DNA, the CDR3 is TGTGCCAGCAGCGTAGCTCTCGGTAACTATGGCTACACCTTC.

This clone was recorded a few times. The chain joins TRBV2 to TRBJ1-3; D might be TRBD1 (5 bases). The CDR3 runs to 13 residues. V was cut by 6 bases and J by 3 bases, with 9 bases left in between. From germline, CDR1 is SNHLY and CDR2 FYNNEI. CDR3 amino acids: CASRWGLGNTIYF. The CDR3 DNA reads as TGTGCCAGCAGGTGGGGCCTTGGAAACACCATATATTTT.

The V and J genes are TRBV3-1 (or the pseudogene TRBV3-2) and TRBJ2-3, with 12 bases lining up with TRBD2. This CDR3 spans 15 amino acids. The V and J ends lost 6 bases and 4 bases, in that order; junction bases with no gene match: 5. Per germline, CDR1 LGHDT and CDR2 YNNKEL (reference sequence). Written as DNA, the CDR3 is TGTGCCAGCAGTCAACTAGCGGGGGGTCCAGATACGCAGTATTTT. This sequence encodes CASSQLAGGPDTQYF.

About this clone itself: Other DNA sequences from this sample encode an identical CDR3 as well. CDR3: CASSLRQSSNQPQHF. The CDR3 nucleotides are TGTGCCAGCAGCTTACGACAGAGTAGCAATCAGCCCCAGCATTTT. The V gene is TRBV5-6, the J gene TRBJ1-5, with a weak D call TRBD1 (5 bases). Germline V gene data show CDR1 as SGHDT and CDR2 as YYEEEE. The V end was cut by 2 bases, the J end by 0 bases, with 9 bases between. The CDR3 consists of 15 residues.